This T cell receptor beta chain was documented in a study of monozygotic twins with cystic fibrosis. This CDR3 contains 15 residues. Germline CDR1 SGDLS, CDR2 YYNGEE. The V and J ends lost 3 bases and 3 bases respectively, with 14 bases between them. Study-wide results and limits: J usage was most co-twin-similar in 8 of 16 pairs, V in 13. The repertoire was suggested to be naive-dominated, clonality median around 0.01.

Concerning this clone: Antigen specificity is unknown.

Method: immunoSEQ multiplex PCR; TCRdb's copy keeps in-frame clones and lacks some. This sample yields approximately 33,000 clones, of which 84% are seen a single time; around 1.7% belongs to the top ten. This sequence joins TRBV9 and TRBJ2-3; D might be TRBD1 (6 bases). Sequenced input: blood. This TCR was recovered from a girl aged 2-9 years with cystic fibrosis. The CDR3 region has the DNA TGTGCCAGCAGCGACCGACAGGCCTTGACAGATACGCAGTATTTT. Amino acids: CASSDRQALTDTQYF.